This T cell receptor (beta chain) was documented in a study of OX40 agonist ivuxolimab in advanced cancers. Overall study context: Cancers in dose escalation were hepatocellular, melanoma, renal cell and head and neck. The mean age was approximately 60 years, ranging from about 20 to 90, with over 70% of participants male. Three patients responded partially, comprising one with hepatocellular carcinoma and two with cutaneous melanoma.

Germline lookup yields CDR1 MNHEY and CDR2 SVGAGI. This CDR3 contains 15 residues. V lost 5 bases, J lost 5 bases, and 15 bases lay in between. Autoimmune disease history or systemic immunosuppression meant exclusion. TCRdb keeps only in-frame clones here, not all; method: immunoSEQ multiplex PCR. This sample has roughly 100,000 clones; 90% occur once, and the top ten carry around 0.16%. The receptor's source is an adult with an advanced solid tumor such as melanoma, head and neck, liver or kidney cancer. The sample in question was CD4+ or CD8+ T cells sorted from blood, obtained in a trial of the OX40 agonist ivuxolimab. The rearrangement uses TRBV6-5 and TRBJ2-2; D gene unclear. DNA of the CDR3: TGTGCCAGCAGTAGGCCGGGCCGCACTACCGGGGAGCTGTTTTTT. Protein: CASSRPGRTTGELFF.